This T cell receptor beta chain appears in the sequencing data of a study of blood T cell repertoires in COVID-19 (dated by TCRdb to between 2020 and 2021). With regard to the full study: The collaborator samples originated in the United States, Italy and Spain and spanned the acute and convalescent phases of COVID-19. Deeply sampled blood TCRbeta repertoires from subjects exposed to, actively infected with, or recovered from COVID-19 were included in the dataset. Nearly every sample came with metadata listing a de-identified subject ID, COVID-19 status, age in years and sex. Where available, HLA class I and class II types were taken from metadata supplied by the sample provider and were not determined by assay-based typing. A freely available public database, intended as a resource for researchers studying the immune response to SARS-CoV-2, is where the repertoires were released. The material from the prospective study consisted of cDNA or gDNA derived from T cells, B-cell-depleted T cells, or PBMCs. Samples were obtained from the ongoing ImmuneRACE study (first 160 participants) and from 1,200 or so subjects provided by 6 global collaborators. What the study reported, not specific to this receptor: How much clinical and demographic metadata was included differed by source and by participant, and the metadata was provided uncurated.

V sheds 5 bases and J sheds 4 bases, leaving 8 bases between their ends. Including the terminal cysteine and phenylalanine, the CDR3 comprises 12 residues. This entry keeps only the CDR3 DNA: 36 bases, framed from base 1. Looking up the germline V gene yields CDR1 MGHDK and CDR2 SYGVNS. TCRbeta CDR3 regions were amplified from genomic DNA by means of the immunoSEQ Assay, a bias-controlled multiplex PCR. In the source study's methods: The number of nucleated cells in each sample was estimated by amplification of reference gene primers within the assay. To quantify the absolute abundance of each unique TCRbeta CDR3 rearrangement, sequence reads were collapsed and filtered. For each sample, productive Simpson clonality was calculated as the square root of Simpson's diversity index across productive rearrangements. The table was pulled from immuneACCESS by TCRdb, which kept in-frame rearrangements only. Such tables lose some clones; where checked, under half of the loss comes from unresolved V genes, and the rest has no known cause. D and trimming were read from the DNA, whereas the V and J calls and clone size are those reported in that table. The sample table holds over 60,000 clones, of which around 84% were seen once. The ten largest account for more than 0.9% of the sample.

About this clone: No antigen is known for it. Base qualities are not at hand, and no much larger clone is one base apart.

The collaborating institutions used their own protocols to collect whole blood in K2EDTA tubes. For TCRbeta analysis, collaborators shipped samples in one of three forms: frozen whole blood, isolated PBMCs, or DNA extracted from either of those sample types. The rearranged segments are TRBV25-1 and TRBJ1-2; there is no confident call for the D gene. The receptor was isolated from a man between 65 and 85 years old with acute or convalescent COVID-19. Sequenced material: peripheral blood. The nucleotide sequence is given as TGTGCCAGCAGTAAACAAAGCTATGGCTACACCTTC. Its protein is CASSKQSYGYTF.